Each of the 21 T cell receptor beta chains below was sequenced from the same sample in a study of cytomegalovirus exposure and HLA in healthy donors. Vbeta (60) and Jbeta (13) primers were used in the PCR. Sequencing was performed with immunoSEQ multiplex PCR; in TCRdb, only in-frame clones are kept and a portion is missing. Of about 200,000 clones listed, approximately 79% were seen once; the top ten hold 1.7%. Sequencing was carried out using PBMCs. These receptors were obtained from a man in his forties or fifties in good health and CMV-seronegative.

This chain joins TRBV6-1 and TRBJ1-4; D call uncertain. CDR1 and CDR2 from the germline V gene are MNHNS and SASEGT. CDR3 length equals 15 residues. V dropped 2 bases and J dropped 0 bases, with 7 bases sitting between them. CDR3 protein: CASSESGATNEKLFF. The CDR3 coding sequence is TGTGCCAGCAGTGAATCTGGAGCAACTAATGAAAAACTGTTTTTT.

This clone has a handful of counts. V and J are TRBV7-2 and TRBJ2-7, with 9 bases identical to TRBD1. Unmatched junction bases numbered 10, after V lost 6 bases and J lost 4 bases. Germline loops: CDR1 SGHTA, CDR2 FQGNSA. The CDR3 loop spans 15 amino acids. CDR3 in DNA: TGTGCCAGCAGTTTGACAACGACAGGGGGTTACGAGCAGTACTTC. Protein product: CASSLTTTGGYEQYF.

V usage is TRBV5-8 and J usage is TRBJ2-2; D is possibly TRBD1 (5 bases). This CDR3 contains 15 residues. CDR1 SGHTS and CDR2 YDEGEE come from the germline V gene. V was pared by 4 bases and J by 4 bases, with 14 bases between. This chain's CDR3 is CASSRGVRGTGELFF. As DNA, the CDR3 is TGTGCCAGCAGCAGAGGTGTAAGGGGCACCGGGGAGCTGTTTTTT.

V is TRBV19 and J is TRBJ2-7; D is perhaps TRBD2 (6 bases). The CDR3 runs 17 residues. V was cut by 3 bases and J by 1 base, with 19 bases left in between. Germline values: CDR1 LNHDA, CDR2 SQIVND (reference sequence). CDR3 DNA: TGTGCCAGTAGTATGGAGATCGGGAGCCATCGGTCCTACGAGCAGTACTTC. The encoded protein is CASSMEIGSHRSYEQYF.

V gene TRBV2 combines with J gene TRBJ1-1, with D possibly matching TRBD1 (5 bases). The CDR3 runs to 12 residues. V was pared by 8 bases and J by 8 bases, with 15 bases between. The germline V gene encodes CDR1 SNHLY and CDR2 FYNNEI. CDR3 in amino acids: CASEPGIGEAFF. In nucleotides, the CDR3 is TGTGCCAGCGAGCCAGGGATAGGGGAAGCTTTCTTT.

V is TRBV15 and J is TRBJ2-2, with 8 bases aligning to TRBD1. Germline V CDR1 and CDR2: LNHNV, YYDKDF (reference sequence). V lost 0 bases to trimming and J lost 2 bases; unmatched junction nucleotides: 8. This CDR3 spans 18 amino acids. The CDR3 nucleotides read TGTGCCACCAGCAGAGATTCCCCAGGGGGCAGTAACACCGGGGAGCTGTTTTTT. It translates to CATSRDSPGGSNTGELFF.

The CDR3: CASSPLGTSGSSEQFF. The CDR3 nucleotides read TGTGCCAGCAGTCCTTTAGGGACTAGCGGGAGCAGTGAGCAGTTCTTC. The V gene is TRBV6-6, the J gene TRBJ2-1; 14 positions match TRBD2. Germline-derived CDR1 and CDR2 are MNHNY and SVGAGI (reference sequence). V lost 5 bases to trimming and J lost 9 bases; unmatched junction nucleotides: 9. The CDR3 totals 16 residues.

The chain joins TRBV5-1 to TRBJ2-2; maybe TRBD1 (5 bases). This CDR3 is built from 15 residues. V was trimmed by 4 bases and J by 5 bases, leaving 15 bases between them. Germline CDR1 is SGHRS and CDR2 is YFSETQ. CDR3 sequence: CASSGVTVSTGELFF. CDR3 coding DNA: TGCGCCAGCAGCGGGGTGACAGTTAGTACCGGGGAGCTGTTTTTT.

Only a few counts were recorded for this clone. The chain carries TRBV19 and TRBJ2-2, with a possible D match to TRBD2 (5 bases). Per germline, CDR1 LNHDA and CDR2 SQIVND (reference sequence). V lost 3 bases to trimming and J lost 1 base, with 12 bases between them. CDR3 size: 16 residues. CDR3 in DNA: TGTGCCAGTAGTATTTATATTCGGGGGAACACCGGGGAGCTGTTTTTT. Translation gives CASSIYIRGNTGELFF.

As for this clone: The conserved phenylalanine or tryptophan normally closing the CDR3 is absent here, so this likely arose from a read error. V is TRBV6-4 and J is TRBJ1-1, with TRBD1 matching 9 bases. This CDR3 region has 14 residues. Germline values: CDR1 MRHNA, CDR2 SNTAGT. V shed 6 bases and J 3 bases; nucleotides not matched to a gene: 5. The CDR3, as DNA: TGTGCCAGCAGGGGACAGGGATGGGACACTGAAGCTTTCCTT. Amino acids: CASRGQGWDTEAFL.

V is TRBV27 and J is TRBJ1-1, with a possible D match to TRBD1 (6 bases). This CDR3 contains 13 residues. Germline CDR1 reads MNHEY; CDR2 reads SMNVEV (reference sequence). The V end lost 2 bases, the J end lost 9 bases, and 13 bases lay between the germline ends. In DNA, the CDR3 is TGTGCCAGCAGTTTAAGCAGGGGCAGTAAAGCTTTCTTT. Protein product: CASSLSRGSKAFF.

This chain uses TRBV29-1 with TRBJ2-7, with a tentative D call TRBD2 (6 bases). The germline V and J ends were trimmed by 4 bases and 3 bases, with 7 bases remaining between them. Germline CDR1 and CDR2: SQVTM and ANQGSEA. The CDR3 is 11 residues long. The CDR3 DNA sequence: TGCAGCGTTGGGGGGGTCTACGAGCAGTACTTC. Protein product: CSVGGVYEQYF.

CDR3 DNA: TGTGCCTGGAACAGGGGGCGCATGGAAAACATTCAGTACTTC. Its protein product is CAWNRGRMENIQYF. The rearrangement joins TRBV30 to TRBJ2-4; 9 bases are a match to TRBD1. Germline trimming cut 4 bases from V and 5 bases from J; bases unmatched to any gene: 6. CDR3 length equals 14 residues. Germline values: CDR1 GTSNPN, CDR2 SVGIG (reference sequence).

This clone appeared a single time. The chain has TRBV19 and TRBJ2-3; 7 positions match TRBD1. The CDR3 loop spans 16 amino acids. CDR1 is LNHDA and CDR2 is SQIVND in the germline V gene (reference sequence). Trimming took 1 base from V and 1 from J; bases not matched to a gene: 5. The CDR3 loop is CASSIGQGERTDTQYF. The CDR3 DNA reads TGTGCCAGTAGTATAGGGCAGGGGGAGCGCACAGATACGCAGTATTTT.

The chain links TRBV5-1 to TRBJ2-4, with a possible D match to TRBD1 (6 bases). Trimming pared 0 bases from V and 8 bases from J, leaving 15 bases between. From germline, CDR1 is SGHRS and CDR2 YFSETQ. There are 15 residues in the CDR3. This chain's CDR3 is CASSLAGTTRDIQYF. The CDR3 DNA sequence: TGCGCCAGCAGCTTGGCCGGGACAACGAGGGACATTCAGTACTTC.

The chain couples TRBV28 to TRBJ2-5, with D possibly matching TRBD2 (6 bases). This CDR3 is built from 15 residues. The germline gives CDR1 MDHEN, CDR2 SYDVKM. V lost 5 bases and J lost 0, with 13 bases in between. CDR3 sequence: CASSPRGRYQETQYF. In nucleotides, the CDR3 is TGTGCCAGCAGTCCTAGAGGGAGGTACCAAGAGACCCAGTACTTC.

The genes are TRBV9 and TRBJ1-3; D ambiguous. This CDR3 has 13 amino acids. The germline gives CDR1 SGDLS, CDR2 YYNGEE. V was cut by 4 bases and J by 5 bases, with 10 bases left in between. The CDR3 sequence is CASSPFSRNTIYF. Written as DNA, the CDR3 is TGTGCCAGCAGCCCGTTTAGTAGAAACACCATATATTTT.

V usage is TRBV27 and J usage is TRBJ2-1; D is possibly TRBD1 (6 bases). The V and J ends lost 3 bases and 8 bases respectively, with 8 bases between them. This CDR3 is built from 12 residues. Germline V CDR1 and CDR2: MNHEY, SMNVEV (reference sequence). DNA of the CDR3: TGTGCCAGCAGTTTTGGGACATATGAGCAGTTCTTC. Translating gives CASSFGTYEQFF.

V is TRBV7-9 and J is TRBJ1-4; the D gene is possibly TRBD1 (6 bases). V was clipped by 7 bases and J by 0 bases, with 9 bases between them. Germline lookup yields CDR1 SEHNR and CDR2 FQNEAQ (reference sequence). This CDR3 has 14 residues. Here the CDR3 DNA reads TGTGCCAGCACCGGACAGTCAACTAATGAAAAACTGTTTTTT. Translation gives CASTGQSTNEKLFF. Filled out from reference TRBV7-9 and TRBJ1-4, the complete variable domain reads DTGVSQNPRHKITKRGQNVTFRCDPISEHNRLYWYRQTLGQGPEFLTYFQNEAQLEKSRLLSDRFSAERPKGSFSTLEIQRTEQGDSAMYLCASTGQSTNEKLFFGSGTQLSVL.

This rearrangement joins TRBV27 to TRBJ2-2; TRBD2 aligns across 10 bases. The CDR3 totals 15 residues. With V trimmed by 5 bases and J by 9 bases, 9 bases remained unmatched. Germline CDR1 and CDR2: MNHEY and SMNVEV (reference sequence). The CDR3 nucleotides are TGTGCCAGCAGTCCCACGGGACTAGCGCCCAGGGAGCTGTTTTTT. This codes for CASSPTGLAPRELFF.

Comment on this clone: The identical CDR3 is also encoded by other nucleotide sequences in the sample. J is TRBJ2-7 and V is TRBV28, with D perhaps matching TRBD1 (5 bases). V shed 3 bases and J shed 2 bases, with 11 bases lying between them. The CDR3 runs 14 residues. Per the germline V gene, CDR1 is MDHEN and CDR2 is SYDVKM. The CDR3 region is CASSLPRVPYEQYF. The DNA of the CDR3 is TGTGCCAGCAGTTTGCCCAGGGTCCCCTACGAGCAGTACTTC.